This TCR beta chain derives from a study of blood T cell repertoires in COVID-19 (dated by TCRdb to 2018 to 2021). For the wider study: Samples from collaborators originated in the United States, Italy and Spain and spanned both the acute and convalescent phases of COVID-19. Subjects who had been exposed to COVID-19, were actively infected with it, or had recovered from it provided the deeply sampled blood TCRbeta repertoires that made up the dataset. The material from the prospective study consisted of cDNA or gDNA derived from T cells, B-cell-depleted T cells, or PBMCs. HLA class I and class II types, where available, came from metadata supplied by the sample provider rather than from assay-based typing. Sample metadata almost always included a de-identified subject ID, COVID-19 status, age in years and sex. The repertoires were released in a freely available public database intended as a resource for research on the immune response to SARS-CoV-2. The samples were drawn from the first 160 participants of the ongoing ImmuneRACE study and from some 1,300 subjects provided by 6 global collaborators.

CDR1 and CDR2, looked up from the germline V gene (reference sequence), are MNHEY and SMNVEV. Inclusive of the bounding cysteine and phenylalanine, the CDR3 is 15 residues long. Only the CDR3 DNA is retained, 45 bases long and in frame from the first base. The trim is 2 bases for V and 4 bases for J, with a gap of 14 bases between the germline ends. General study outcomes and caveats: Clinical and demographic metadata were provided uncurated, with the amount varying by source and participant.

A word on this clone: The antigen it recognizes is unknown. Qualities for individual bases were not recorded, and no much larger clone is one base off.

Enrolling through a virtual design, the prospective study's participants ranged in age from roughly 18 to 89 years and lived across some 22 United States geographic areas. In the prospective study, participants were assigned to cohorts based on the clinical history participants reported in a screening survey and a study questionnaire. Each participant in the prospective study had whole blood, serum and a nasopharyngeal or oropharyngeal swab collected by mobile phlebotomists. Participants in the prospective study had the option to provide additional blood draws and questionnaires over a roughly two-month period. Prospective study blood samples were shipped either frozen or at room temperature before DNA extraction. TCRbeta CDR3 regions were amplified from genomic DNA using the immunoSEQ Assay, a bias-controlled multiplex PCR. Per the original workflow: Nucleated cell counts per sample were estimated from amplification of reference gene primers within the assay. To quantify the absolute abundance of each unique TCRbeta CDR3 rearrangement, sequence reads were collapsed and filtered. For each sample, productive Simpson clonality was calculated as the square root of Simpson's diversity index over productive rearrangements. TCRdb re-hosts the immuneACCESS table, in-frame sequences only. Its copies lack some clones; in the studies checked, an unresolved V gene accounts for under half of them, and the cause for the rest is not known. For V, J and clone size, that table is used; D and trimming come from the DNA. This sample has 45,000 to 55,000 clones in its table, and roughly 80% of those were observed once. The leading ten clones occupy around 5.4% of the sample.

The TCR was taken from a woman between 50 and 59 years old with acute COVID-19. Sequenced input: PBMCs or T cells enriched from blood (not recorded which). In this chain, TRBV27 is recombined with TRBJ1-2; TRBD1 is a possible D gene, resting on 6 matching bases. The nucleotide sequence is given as TGTGCCAGCAGTTTAGGGGGGGCGCGCCCCTATGGCTACACCTTC. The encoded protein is CASSLGGARPYGYTF.